This is a list of T cell receptor beta chains from one sample in a study of cytomegalovirus exposure and HLA in healthy donors. This table comes from immunoSEQ multiplex PCR, and its TCRdb copy is limited to in-frame clones, with some not included. The table lists 92,000 or so clones, approximately 96% of them singletons, with more than 0.65% in the top ten. Sequenced sample: PBMCs. The receptors here all came from a man between 18 and 35 years old in good health and CMV-seronegative. The CDR3 runs from the conserved cysteine through the conserved F or W. The order of the fields is J gene, V gene, clone size, D gene, CDR3 DNA, CDR3 protein. The D gene is left open where the match is weak. Some rows have no size entry. The others give once, few or many, or a class for an expanded clone.

>TRBJ1-2|TRBV19|.|.
TGTGCCAGTAGTCCGGGCTATGGCTACACCTTC
CASSPGYGYTF
>TRBJ1-5|TRBV6-6|.|.
TGTGCCAGCAGCAAGCTCTTCTACGATAGCAATCAGCCCCAGCATTTT
CASSKLFYDSNQPQHF
>TRBJ2-7|TRBV2|.|TRBD1
TGTGCCAGCAGTGTCAGGGGGCGGGTGTATGAGCAGTACTTC
CASSVRGRVYEQYF
>TRBJ2-5|TRBV2|.|.
TGTGCCAGCAGCCTTCGAGTGGAGACCCAGTACTTC
CASSLRVETQYF
>TRBJ1-4|TRBV28|.|.
TGTGCCAGCAGTCTAGTCAGGGAATCGTGGGAAAAACTGTTTTTT
CASSLVRESWEKLFF
>TRBJ2-5|TRBV5-1|.|.
TGCGCCAGCAGCTCTACGCCAGCGAGCGGACAAGAGACCCAGTACTTC
CASSSTPASGQETQYF
>TRBJ2-5|TRBV11-3|.|TRBD2
TGTGCCAGCAGCTCTCTAGCGGTCGGGATAAAGACCCAGTACTTC
CASSSLAVGIKTQYF
>TRBJ2-1|TRBV13|.|TRBD1
TGTGCCAGCAGCACTCGGACAGGGGGCGAAGGGCGCTCCTACAATGAGCAGTTCTTC
CASSTRTGGEGRSYNEQFF
>TRBJ2-2|TRBV18|.|TRBD2
TGTGCCAGCTCACCACGGACCGGACTAGCGGGCTTCACCGGGGAGCTGTTTTTT
CASSPRTGLAGFTGELFF
>TRBJ2-1|TRBV7-2|.|TRBD1
TGTGCCAGCAGCTCAAACCGGGACAGGGGGCGGAATGAGCAGTTCTTC
CASSSNRDRGRNEQFF
>TRBJ1-3|TRBV19|.|TRBD1
TGTGCCAGTAGTATGGGACAGGGATTCTCTGGAAACACCATATATTTT
CASSMGQGFSGNTIYF
>TRBJ2-5|TRBV5-4|.|.
TGTGCCAGCAGCTCGGGAAGGCTGGAGACCCAGTACTTC
CASSSGRLETQYF
>TRBJ2-5|TRBV5-4|once|TRBD2
TGTGCCAGCAGCATACGCTACCCCGGGACTAGAGAGACCCAGTACTTC
CASSIRYPGTRETQYF
>TRBJ1-1|TRBV10-2|.|.
TGCGCCAGCAGTGGGGGGACTAAGGTGGGCACTGAAGCTTTCTTT
CASSGGTKVGTEAFF
>TRBJ1-2|TRBV6-4|few|.
TGTGCCAGCAGTGACTCGTCGAACCAGGGGCTCTATGGCTACACCTTC
CASSDSSNQGLYGYTF
>TRBJ1-5|TRBV4-3|.|TRBD1
TGCGCCACCGGGGACAGGGATCAGCCCCAGCATTTT
CATGDRDQPQHF
>TRBJ2-3|TRBV2|once|TRBD1
TGTGCAAGCAACCCGGGACAGGGCACAGATACGCAGTATTTT
CASNPGQGTDTQYF
>TRBJ1-2|TRBV10-2|.|.
TGCGCCAGCAGTGAGTCCGGGTTACGGGGCTACACCTTC
CASSESGLRGYTF
>TRBJ2-6|TRBV29-1|.|TRBD1
TGCAGCGTAGGGGACAGGGGGTGGACCCCTGGGGCCAACGTCCTGACTTTC
CSVGDRGWTPGANVLTF
>TRBJ2-3|TRBV27|.|.
TGTGCCAGCGGTGGAGCGAGCGCCACAGATACGCAGTATTTT
CASGGASATDTQYF
>TRBJ1-3|TRBV13|once|.
TGTGCCAGCAGCAAAAGGGGTTCGTCTGGAAACACCATATATTTT
CASSKRGSSGNTIYF
>TRBJ1-2|TRBV30|.|TRBD1
TGTGCCGCCGGTTCGGACAGGGACTATGGCTACACCTTC
CAAGSDRDYGYTF
>TRBJ2-1|TRBV19|.|.
TGTGCCAGTAGTATCTGGCTAGCTAACAATGAGCAGTTCTTC
CASSIWLANNEQFF
>TRBJ1-2|TRBV9|.|TRBD1
TGTGCCAGCAGCGCCTCCACTGGACAGGTCGGCTACACCTTC
CASSASTGQVGYTF
>TRBJ1-5|TRBV27|.|.
TGTGCCAGCAGTTTAGGCGGGGAATCACTTCAGCCCCAGCATTTT
CASSLGGESLQPQHF
>TRBJ2-1|TRBV6-6|.|.
TGTGCCAGCAGTTACTCCGAGGAGGCCTACAATGAGCAGTTCTTC
CASSYSEEAYNEQFF
>TRBJ2-1|TRBV27|.|TRBD2
TGCGCCAGCAGTTTAATGCGGGAGGGCCTTTTGGGGCAGTTCTTC
CASSLMREGLLGQFF
>TRBJ1-1|TRBV14|.|.
TGTGCCAGCAGCCAGGCGGGCCACACTGAAGCTTTCTTT
CASSQAGHTEAFF
>TRBJ2-7|TRBV10-1|.|.
TGCGCCAGCAGTGAGCACGGCTACGAGCAGTACTTC
CASSEHGYEQYF
>TRBJ1-4|TRBV5-6|.|.
TGTGCCAGCAGCTTGGTCGGTGCTAATGAAAAACTGTTTTTT
CASSLVGANEKLFF
>TRBJ2-5|TRBV5-1|.|.
TGCGCCAGCAGCCCGGTACTACAGGGTTACTATCGAGAGACCCAGTACTTC
CASSPVLQGYYRETQYF
>TRBJ1-2|TRBV5-1|once|.
TGCGCCAGCAGCTTGGTGCCAGGGGTAACCCAGAGTGGCTACACCTTC
CASSLVPGVTQSGYTF
>TRBJ1-5|TRBV19|once|.
TGTGCCAGTAGCGGACAGAGGGACGGGCCCCAGCATTTT
CASSGQRDGPQHF
>TRBJ1-2|TRBV7-8|.|TRBD1
TGTGCCAGCAGCTCCGGGGACAGTAACTATGGCTACACCTTC
CASSSGDSNYGYTF
>TRBJ2-5|TRBV27|medium-sized|TRBD1
TGTGCCAGCAGTACGGGCAGGGGGCCTGGGACCCAGTACTTC
CASSTGRGPGTQYF
>TRBJ2-1|TRBV19|.|TRBD2
TGTGCCAGTAGACCGTCTACTAGCGGGGGGGGCAATGAGCAGTTCTTC
CASRPSTSGGGNEQFF
>TRBJ1-4|TRBV2|.|.
TGTGCCAGCAGGTCTTTCGGGGTTGCAACTAATGAAAAACTGTTTTTT
CASRSFGVATNEKLFF
>TRBJ2-1|TRBV6-4|.|.
TGTGCCAGCAGTGACCCGGACTTGGCGCCGTCATACAATGAGCAGTTCTTC
CASSDPDLAPSYNEQFF
>TRBJ2-3|TRBV5-1|once|TRBD1
TGCGCCAGCAGCTTGGGACAGGGGGATACGCAGTATTTT
CASSLGQGDTQYF
>TRBJ1-4|TRBV10-2|.|TRBD1
TGCGCCAGCAGTGGGGCGACAGGGACCGAAAAACTGTTTTTT
CASSGATGTEKLFF
>TRBJ2-7|TRBV7-6|.|.
TGTGCCAGCAGCCGACAGGTCCCGGCCGAGCAGTACTTC
CASSRQVPAEQYF
>TRBJ2-7|TRBV28|.|.
TGTGCCAGCCGACGGCGGCTTCTCTACGAGCAGTACTTC
CASRRRLLYEQYF
>TRBJ1-1|TRBV19|.|.
TGTGCCAGGTTGGCCGTGAACACTGAAGCTTTCTTT
CARLAVNTEAFF
>TRBJ1-1|TRBV16|once|TRBD1
TGTGCCAGCAGCCCGGTAGGAGAAGGGACAGGGGGAAGGTCCGAAGCTTTCTTT
CASSPVGEGTGGRSEAFF
>TRBJ2-7|TRBV6-6|once|TRBD1
TGTGCCACCAGGGAAGGTAGACAGGGCTACGAGCAGTACTTC
CATREGRQGYEQYF
>TRBJ1-1|TRBV5-6|.|TRBD1
TGTGCCAGCAGCTTATGGGACAGAAACACTGAAGCTTTCTTT
CASSLWDRNTEAFF
>TRBJ1-2|TRBV7-2|once|TRBD1
TGTGCCAGCAGCCCGAGGACAGGCACCTTACATGGCTACACCTTC
CASSPRTGTLHGYTF
>TRBJ2-7|TRBV19|.|.
TGTGCCAGTAGTGCCAAAGGAGCTTACCGCTACGAGCAGTACTTC
CASSAKGAYRYEQYF
>TRBJ1-2|TRBV19|.|.
TGTGCCAGTAGTGACCGGCAGGGCTATGGCTACACCTTC
CASSDRQGYGYTF
>TRBJ1-2|TRBV6-6|.|TRBD1
TGTGCCAGCAGTACGGGACAGCTTGCCGAGGGCTACACCTTC
CASSTGQLAEGYTF
>TRBJ2-4|TRBV6-1|.|TRBD2
TGTGCCAGCAGTGAAGGGGGAGCGGGAGGGTTTGGAGCCAAAAACATTCAGTACTTC
CASSEGGAGGFGAKNIQYF